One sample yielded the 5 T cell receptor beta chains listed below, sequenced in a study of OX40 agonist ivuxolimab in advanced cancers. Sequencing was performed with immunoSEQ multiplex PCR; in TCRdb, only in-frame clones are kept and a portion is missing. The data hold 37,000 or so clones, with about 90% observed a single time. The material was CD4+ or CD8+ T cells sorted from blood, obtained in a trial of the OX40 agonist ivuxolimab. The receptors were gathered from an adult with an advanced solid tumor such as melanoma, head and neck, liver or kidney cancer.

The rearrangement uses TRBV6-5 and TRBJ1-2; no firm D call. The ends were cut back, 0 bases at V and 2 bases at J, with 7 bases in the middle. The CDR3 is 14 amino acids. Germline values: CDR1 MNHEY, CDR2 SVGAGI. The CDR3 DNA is TGTGCCAGCAGTTACTCCGCCAACAACTATGGCTACACCTTC. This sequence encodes CASSYSANNYGYTF.

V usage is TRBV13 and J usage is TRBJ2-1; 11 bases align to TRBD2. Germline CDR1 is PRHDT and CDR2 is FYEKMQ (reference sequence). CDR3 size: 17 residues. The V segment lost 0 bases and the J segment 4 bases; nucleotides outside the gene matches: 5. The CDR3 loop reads CASSLGLAGGIYNEQFF. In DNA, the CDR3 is TGTGCCAGCAGCTTAGGCCTAGCGGGGGGCATTTACAATGAGCAGTTCTTC. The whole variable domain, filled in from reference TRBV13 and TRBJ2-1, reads AAGVIQSPRHLIKEKRETATLKCYPIPRHDTVYWYQQGPGQDPQFLISFYEKMQSDKGSIPDRFSAQQFSDYHSELNMSSLELGDSALYFCASSLGLAGGIYNEQFFGPGTRLTVL.

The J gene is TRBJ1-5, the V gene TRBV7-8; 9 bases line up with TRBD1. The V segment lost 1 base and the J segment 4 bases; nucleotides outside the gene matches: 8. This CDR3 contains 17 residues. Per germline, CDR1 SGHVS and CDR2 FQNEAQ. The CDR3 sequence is CASSLEGGQGGNQPQHF. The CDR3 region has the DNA TGTGCCAGCAGCTTAGAAGGGGGACAGGGCGGAAATCAGCCCCAGCATTTT.

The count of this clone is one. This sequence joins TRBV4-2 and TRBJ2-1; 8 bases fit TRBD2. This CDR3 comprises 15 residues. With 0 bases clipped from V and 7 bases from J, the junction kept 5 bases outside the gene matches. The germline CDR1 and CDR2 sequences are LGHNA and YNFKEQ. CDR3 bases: TGTGCCAGCAGCCAAGAGGCTAGCGGGTCGAATGAGCAGTTCTTC. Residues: CASSQEASGSNEQFF.

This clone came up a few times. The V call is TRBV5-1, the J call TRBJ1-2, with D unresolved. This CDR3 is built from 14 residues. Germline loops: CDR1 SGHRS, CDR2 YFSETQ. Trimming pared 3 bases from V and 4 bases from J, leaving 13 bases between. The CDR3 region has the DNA TGCGCCAGCAGCTGGGCAGACGGCGCCTATGGCTACACCTTC. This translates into CASSWADGAYGYTF.